The 18 T cell receptor beta chains below were found in one sample sequenced in a study of cytomegalovirus exposure and HLA in healthy donors. Primers for the PCR totalled 60 Vbeta and 13 Jbeta. Some clones are missing from TCRdb's copy, which holds only in-frame ones; the method was immunoSEQ multiplex PCR. The data show about 200,000 clones, around 80% seen once. Sequenced: PBMCs. Receptors were obtained from a man aged 25-45 years in good health and CMV-seronegative.

The rearrangement uses TRBV29-1 and TRBJ2-3, with 8 nucleotides matching TRBD2. CDR1 is SQVTM and CDR2 is ANQGSEA in the germline V gene. V shed 6 bases and J 4 bases; nucleotides not matched to a gene: 15. The CDR3 length is 16 residues. Here the CDR3 DNA reads TGCAGCGTAGATACCAGAGAGCGGGAGCAGGCAGATACGCAGTATTTT. It is translated as CSVDTREREQADTQYF.

CDR3 DNA: TGTGCCACCAGCACGCCGACTAGCGGGAAAGAGACCCAGTACTTC. Amino acids: CATSTPTSGKETQYF. The chain links TRBV15 to TRBJ2-5; 11 bases agree with TRBD2. The CDR3 has 15 amino acids. Per the germline V gene, CDR1 is LNHNV and CDR2 is YYDKDF (reference sequence). After removal of 4 bases from V and 3 bases from J, the junction contained 4 bases not matched to a gene.

This clone has only a few counts. The chain recombines TRBV25-1 with TRBJ1-1; 9 bases line up with TRBD1. The CDR3 consists of 15 residues. The germline CDR1 and CDR2 sequences are MGHDK and SYGVNS. Germline trimming cut 1 base from V and 4 bases from J; bases unmatched to any gene: 4. The CDR3 nucleotides read TGTGCCAGCAGTGAATCGGAGACAGGGGGCACTGAAGCTTTCTTT. Translation: CASSESETGGTEAFF.

This sequence joins TRBV6-1 and TRBJ2-7; TRBD1 agrees at 9 bases. The germline V gene encodes CDR1 MNHNS and CDR2 SASEGT. The CDR3 covers 14 residues. The trim removed 4 bases at V and 7 bases at J, leaving 8 bases unmatched. CDR3 in amino acids: CASSGANRGREQYF. The CDR3 bases are TGTGCCAGCAGTGGCGCGAACAGGGGGCGAGAGCAGTACTTC.

This sequence joins TRBV2 and TRBJ2-6, with TRBD1 matching 10 bases. Unmatched junction bases numbered 3, after V lost 6 bases and J lost 4 bases. This CDR3 has 15 amino acids. Germline assignment: CDR1 SNHLY and CDR2 FYNNEI. The DNA of the CDR3 is TGTGCCAGCAGGGGACAGGGGTGGGGGGCCAACGTCCTGACTTTC. Encoded protein: CASRGQGWGANVLTF.

V is TRBV9 and J is TRBJ2-3; 11 bases match TRBD2. The CDR3 is 15 residues long. CDR1 and CDR2 from the germline V gene are SGDLS and YYNGEE. V lost 4 bases to trimming and J lost 2 bases; unmatched junction nucleotides: 3. The CDR3 region is CASSSLAGDTDTQYF. CDR3 coding DNA: TGTGCCAGCAGCTCACTAGCGGGGGACACAGATACGCAGTATTTT.

The chain links TRBV7-3 to TRBJ1-1; no firm D call. Trimming took 5 bases from V and 1 from J, leaving 8 bases between them. The germline CDR1 and CDR2 sequences are SGHTA and FQGTGA. The length of the CDR3 is 13 residues. The CDR3 region is CASSPSGNTEAFF. CDR3 DNA: TGTGCCAGCAGCCCCTCGGGGAACACTGAAGCTTTCTTT.

The chain is built from TRBV25-1 and TRBJ1-5; 7 bases agree with TRBD1. Germline trimming cut 6 bases from V and 3 bases from J; bases unmatched to any gene: 5. From germline, CDR1 is MGHDK and CDR2 SYGVNS. The CDR3 length is 14 residues. CDR3 sequence: CASRETGDNQPQHF. The CDR3 region has the DNA TGTGCCAGCAGGGAAACAGGGGACAATCAGCCCCAGCATTTT.

This sequence joins TRBV30 and TRBJ1-2; possible D gene TRBD1, 5 bases. CDR1 and CDR2 (germline): GTSNPN, SVGIG (reference sequence). This CDR3 comprises 13 residues. The V gene lost 3 bases and the J gene lost 4 bases, with 12 bases spanning the gap. CDR3 coding DNA: TGTGCCTGGAGCACCACAGGCCGCTATGGCTACACCTTC. Encoded protein: CAWSTTGRYGYTF.

This chain links TRBV2 with TRBJ2-3; TRBD2 aligns across 8 bases. CDR3 length: 14 amino acids. Germline values: CDR1 SNHLY, CDR2 FYNNEI. The V gene end was trimmed by 3 bases and the J gene end by 4 bases; junction bases not matched to a gene: 3. The CDR3 is CASSDAGGADTQYF. Written as DNA, the CDR3 is TGTGCCAGCAGTGACGCCGGGGGGGCAGATACGCAGTATTTT.

The CDR3 loop reads CASSRTGTQETQYF. For the CDR3, the DNA is TGCGCCAGCAGCCGGACAGGGACCCAAGAGACCCAGTACTTC. The chain carries TRBV5-1 and TRBJ2-5, with TRBD1 matching 8 bases. The CDR3 spans 14 residues. The ends lost 4 bases at V and 1 base at J; junction bases unmatched: 3. Germline V gene sequence: CDR1 SGHRS, CDR2 YFSETQ.

The chain links TRBV28 to TRBJ2-5; 8 nucleotides match TRBD2. The J segment lost 5 bases and the V segment lost 5 bases, leaving 16 bases of the junction unmatched. The length of the CDR3 is 17 residues. Germline CDR1 is MDHEN and CDR2 is SYDVKM. CDR3 in DNA: TGTGCCAGCAGTCTACCGCGGTCGGGGGGGGGTCGGGAGACCCAGTACTTC. It codes for CASSLPRSGGGRETQYF.

The rearrangement joins TRBV29-1 to TRBJ2-4; D gene ambiguous. Looked up from germline, CDR1 is SQVTM and CDR2 is ANQGSEA. The V and J ends lost 0 bases and 9 bases respectively, with 15 bases between them. The CDR3 runs to 14 residues. The CDR3 coding sequence is TGCAGCGTTGAAGACCCCGGCGGAATGACCATTCAGTACTTC. Protein sequence: CSVEDPGGMTIQYF.

The chain joins TRBV7-9 to TRBJ1-5; tentative D call: TRBD1 (5 bases). CDR1 is SEHNR and CDR2 is FQNEAQ in the germline V gene (reference sequence). The CDR3 totals 16 residues. V was clipped by 1 base and J by 6 bases, with 16 bases between them. The CDR3 spells CASSLVGQGSGQPQHF. In DNA form, the CDR3 reads TGTGCCAGCAGCTTAGTGGGGCAGGGATCGGGTCAGCCCCAGCATTTT.

This clone came up a few times. The genes are TRBV4-1 and TRBJ2-7; TRBD1 might be the D (5 bases). Germline assignment: CDR1 MGHRA and CDR2 YSYEKL. The CDR3 totals 14 residues. Trimming took 3 bases from V and 3 from J, leaving 12 bases between them. The CDR3 loop is CASSQEDRIYEQYF. The DNA for the CDR3 is TGCGCCAGCAGCCAGGAAGACAGAATCTACGAGCAGTACTTC.

The gene calls are TRBV19 and TRBJ2-3, with D tentatively TRBD2 (6 bases). This CDR3 spans 13 amino acids. V shed 7 bases and J shed 6 bases, with 14 bases lying between them. Germline V lookup: CDR1 LNHDA, CDR2 SQIVND (reference sequence). The CDR3 DNA reads as TGTGCCAGTAACCGGGGAGGTCGGGATACGCAGTATTTT. Translating it yields CASNRGGRDTQYF.

V is TRBV28 and J is TRBJ2-4, with TRBD2 matching 10 bases. Germline CDR1 reads MDHEN; CDR2 reads SYDVKM. The CDR3 contains 12 residues. The CDR3 sequence is CGSGRTENIQYF. The DNA for the CDR3 is TGTGGTAGCGGGAGGACCGAAAACATTCAGTACTTC.

The gene calls are TRBV7-9 and TRBJ2-1; tentative D call: TRBD2 (7 bases). This CDR3 region has 15 residues. V lost 0 bases and J 7 bases, leaving 13 bases between the germline ends. Germline CDR1 SEHNR, CDR2 FQNEAQ (reference sequence). For the CDR3, the DNA is TGTGCCAGCAGCTTAGCGGGAGGGCAGGGGAATGAGCAGTTCTTC. Translating it yields CASSLAGGQGNEQFF.